This record looks at one TCR beta chain sequence and its context. This clone appeared a few times. Its antigen remains undetermined. No base quality information exists; no much larger clone differs at one position. Collaborating institutions collected whole blood in K2EDTA tubes following their own protocols. Collaborator samples were shipped for TCRbeta analysis as frozen whole blood, isolated PBMCs, or DNA extracted from either sample type. These data belong to a study of blood T cell repertoires in COVID-19 (dated by TCRdb to 2020 to 2021). Context from the whole study: Collaborator samples came from the United States, Italy and Spain and covered acute and convalescent phases of COVID-19. A freely available public database, intended as a resource for researchers studying the immune response to SARS-CoV-2, is where the repertoires were released. The sample metadata nearly always contained a de-identified subject ID, COVID-19 status, age in years and sex. Samples were obtained from the ongoing ImmuneRACE study (first 160 participants) and from some 1,300 subjects provided by 6 global collaborators. Where available, HLA class I and class II types were taken from metadata supplied by the sample provider and were not determined by assay-based typing. The dataset comprised deeply sampled blood TCRbeta repertoires from subjects exposed to, actively infected with, or recovered from COVID-19. The material from the prospective study consisted of cDNA or gDNA derived from T cells, B-cell-depleted T cells, or PBMCs.

From its cysteine to its phenylalanine, the CDR3 spans 15 amino acids. Only CDR3 DNA remains: 45 bases, in frame from the first base. Trimming leaves V shorter by 4 bases and J shorter by 4 bases, with the junction holding 8 bases beyond the gene matches. CDR1 is given as SGHRS and CDR2 as YFSETQ, both from the germline V gene. Beyond this particular receptor, the publication reports: The quantity of clinical and demographic metadata differed by source and by participant and was supplied without curation.

The immunoSEQ Assay, a bias-controlled multiplex PCR, was used to amplify TCRbeta CDR3 regions from genomic DNA. The original methods were these. Within the assay, amplification of reference gene primers was used to estimate how many nucleated cells each sample contained. To quantify the absolute abundance of each unique TCRbeta CDR3 rearrangement, sequence reads were collapsed and filtered. For each sample, productive Simpson clonality was calculated as the square root of Simpson's diversity index over productive rearrangements. Held by TCRdb, this immuneACCESS table contains in-frame sequences only and omits some clones. Under half of the omission traces to an unresolved V gene where checked; the cause of the rest is unknown. The DNA gave D and trimming, while V, J and clone size come from that table. This sample holds about 76,000 clones; approximately 80% were observed only once. Roughly a sixth of the sample is taken by the ten largest.

This clonotype was obtained from a human donor in a cohort sampled during active COVID-19. Input material: peripheral blood. The rearranged segments are TRBV5-1 and TRBJ1-1; 9 bases in the junction line up with TRBD1. At the DNA level, the sequence is TGCGCCAGCAGCAAGGAACAGGGGGCGGTCACTGAAGCTTTCTTT. This translates into CASSKEQGAVTEAFF.